The 23 T cell receptor beta chains below come from one sample, sequenced in a study of cytomegalovirus exposure and HLA in healthy donors. Primers: 60 Vbeta forward and 13 Jbeta reverse. Sequencing used immunoSEQ multiplex PCR; TCRdb keeps in-frame clones, though not all of them. The sample holds some 180,000 clones, about four fifths seen once. The specimen was PBMCs. Receptor source: a woman in her 30s in good health and CMV-seronegative.

The gene calls are TRBV4-1 and TRBJ1-5; D remains unclear. The ends were cut back, 3 bases at V and 4 bases at J, with 10 bases in the middle. Per the germline V gene, CDR1 is MGHRA and CDR2 is YSYEKL. This CDR3 is 14 amino acids long. DNA for the CDR3: TGCGCCAGCAGCCAGGACGGGGTTAATCAGCCCCAGCATTTT. It encodes CASSQDGVNQPQHF.

This clone occurred a few times. The rearrangement joins TRBV4-3 to TRBJ1-2; weak D call: TRBD1 (5 bases). The length of the CDR3 is 15 residues. Germline V lookup: CDR1 LGHNA, CDR2 YSLEER. The ends were cut back, 0 bases at V and 1 base at J, with 9 bases in the middle. CDR3 amino acids: CASSQDIGGNYGYTF. CDR3 in DNA: TGCGCCAGCAGCCAAGATATCGGGGGTAACTATGGCTACACCTTC.

The rearrangement links TRBV11-2 to TRBJ1-6; a weak D match, TRBD1 (5 bases). V lost 4 bases, J lost 0 bases, and 7 bases lay in between. Germline CDR1 SGHAT, CDR2 FQNNGV. CDR3 length equals 15 residues. The CDR3 nucleotides read TGTGCCAGCAGCTCCACAGGCTCCTATAATTCACCCCTCCACTTT. Translation: CASSSTGSYNSPLHF. The full variable domain, its missing parts supplied by reference TRBV11-2 and TRBJ1-6, is EAGVAQSPRYKIIEKRQSVAFWCNPISGHATLYWYQQILGQGPKLLIQFQNNGVVDDSQLPKDRFSAERLKGVDSTLKIQPAKLEDSAVYLCASSSTGSYNSPLHFGNGTRLTVT.

This chain connects TRBV30 to TRBJ1-2; the D is unclear. The CDR3 covers 13 residues. Trimming took off 0 bases at V and 8 bases at J, with 13 bases between the two ends. Germline-derived CDR1 and CDR2 are GTSNPN and SVGIG (reference sequence). CDR3 sequence (DNA): TGTGCCTGGAGTGTAAAGGTAGACACCGGCTACACCTTC. Its protein product is CAWSVKVDTGYTF.

This chain links TRBV6-6 with TRBJ2-7; TRBD1 matches at 7 bases. The CDR3 spans 16 residues. CDR1 and CDR2 from the germline V gene are MNHNY and SVGAGI (reference sequence). J gave up 2 bases and V 2 bases, and 9 bases lay outside the gene matches. In DNA form, the CDR3 reads TGTGCCAGCAGTTACGGAATCACAGGGGTTCCCTACGAGCAGTACTTC. This sequence encodes CASSYGITGVPYEQYF.

This clone came up once. This chain links TRBV4-2 with TRBJ2-2; D gene ambiguous. Germline CDR1 is LGHNA and CDR2 is YNFKEQ. The CDR3 extends over 14 amino acids. Trimming removed 1 base at V and 1 base at J, with 4 bases between. The CDR3: CASSQAENTGELFF. The CDR3 region has the DNA TGTGCCAGCAGCCAAGCAGAGAACACCGGGGAGCTGTTTTTT.

V and J are TRBV18 and TRBJ2-7; the D gene is possibly TRBD1 (8 bases). V was cut by 6 bases and J by 2 bases, with 17 bases left in between. Looked up from germline, CDR1 is KGHSH and CDR2 is LQKENI. The CDR3 runs to 15 residues. The CDR3 DNA sequence: TGTGCCAGCTCGCAACAGGGGGGGGAAACCTACGAGCAGTACTTC. Translated, it gives CASSQQGGETYEQYF.

The CDR3 loop reads CAWSNRDWEQYF. In nucleotides, the CDR3 is TGTGCCTGGAGCAACCGGGACTGGGAGCAGTACTTC. This chain uses TRBV30 with TRBJ2-7; a possible D gene is TRBD2 (6 bases). The V end lost 3 bases, the J end lost 7 bases, and 13 bases lay between the germline ends. CDR3 length: 12 residues. Germline assignment: CDR1 GTSNPN and CDR2 SVGIG (reference sequence).

The V gene is TRBV4-3, the J gene TRBJ2-1; the match to TRBD2 covers 7 bases. Unmatched junction bases numbered 4, after V lost 1 base and J lost 4 bases. CDR1 and CDR2 from the germline V gene are LGHNA and YSLEER. The CDR3 runs 15 residues. This chain's CDR3 is CASSQVGGGYNEQFF. CDR3 coding DNA: TGCGCCAGCAGCCAAGTAGGCGGGGGATACAATGAGCAGTTCTTC.

The chain has TRBV2 and TRBJ1-2, with 9 bases that match TRBD1. Losses at the gene ends were 6 bases for V and 6 bases for J; bases not matched to a gene: 5. The CDR3 sequence is 13 residues long. In germline, CDR1 is SNHLY, CDR2 FYNNEI. The CDR3 coding sequence is TGTGCCAGCAGACGGACAGGGGACCATGGCTACACCTTC. Its translation: CASRRTGDHGYTF.

V is TRBV4-2 and J is TRBJ1-3; D not certain. Germline V CDR1 and CDR2: LGHNA, YNFKEQ. Trimming shortened V by 0 bases and J by 0 bases, and 12 bases separated the two germline ends. This CDR3 contains 17 residues. CDR3 sequence reads: CASSQDPSGSSGNTIYF. The DNA of the CDR3 is TGTGCCAGCAGCCAAGATCCCAGCGGGAGCTCTGGAAACACCATATATTTT.

This chain connects TRBV19 to TRBJ1-4; D is undetermined. The germline CDR1 and CDR2 sequences are LNHDA and SQIVND (reference sequence). The CDR3 is 14 amino acids. The V and J ends lost 6 bases and 5 bases respectively, with 13 bases between them. CDR3 loop: CASRSWSGNEKLFF. The DNA of the CDR3 is TGTGCCAGTAGGTCATGGTCCGGGAATGAAAAACTGTTTTTT.

This rearrangement joins TRBV4-3 to TRBJ1-2, with D perhaps TRBD1 (6 bases). V lost 0 bases and J lost 8, with 13 bases in between. In germline, CDR1 is LGHNA, CDR2 YSLEER. The CDR3 sequence is 14 residues long. The CDR3 DNA sequence: TGCGCCAGCAGCCAAGACCCAGGGGCTCACGGCTACACCTTC. Protein: CASSQDPGAHGYTF.

The rearrangement uses TRBV19 and TRBJ1-5; D might be TRBD1 (5 bases). Trimming left V 3 bases short and J 1 base short, with 10 bases between. This CDR3 is 15 amino acids long. Per the germline V gene, CDR1 is LNHDA and CDR2 is SQIVND (reference sequence). CDR3 sequence: CASSMEGRSNQPQHF. DNA of the CDR3: TGTGCCAGTAGTATGGAGGGACGGAGCAATCAGCCCCAGCATTTT. The full variable domain, with the rest looked up from reference TRBV19 and TRBJ1-5, is DGGITQSPKYLFRKEGQNVTLSCEQNLNHDAMYWYRQDPGQGLRLIYYSQIVNDFQKGDIAEGYSVSREKKESFPLTVTSAQKNPTAFYLCASSMEGRSNQPQHFGDGTRLSIL.

The chain has TRBV9 and TRBJ1-1, with D tentatively TRBD1 (5 bases). The CDR3 totals 14 residues. Germline V gives CDR1 SGDLS, CDR2 YYNGEE. Trimming shortened V by 6 bases and J by 5 bases, and 17 bases separated the two germline ends. DNA of the CDR3: TGTGCCAGCACTCGACTTCTCGGGGGTACTGAAGCTTTCTTT. The encoded protein is CASTRLLGGTEAFF.

The V call is TRBV9, the J call TRBJ2-5; a possible D gene is TRBD2 (7 bases). The V end lost 1 base, the J end lost 0 bases, and 10 bases lay between the germline ends. Germline V lookup: CDR1 SGDLS, CDR2 YYNGEE. The CDR3 has 15 amino acids. The CDR3 region is CASSVFGGHQETQYF. CDR3 nucleotides: TGTGCCAGCAGCGTATTCGGGGGGCACCAAGAGACCCAGTACTTC.

The chain links TRBV15 to TRBJ2-1, with D unclear. V was pared by 0 bases and J by 8 bases, with 11 bases between. The CDR3 length is 14 residues. Germline V gene sequence: CDR1 LNHNV, CDR2 YYDKDF (reference sequence). CDR3: CATSRDSGFDEQFF. The CDR3 DNA sequence: TGTGCCACCAGCAGAGATTCCGGGTTTGATGAGCAGTTCTTC. Variable domain in full (rest from reference TRBV15 and TRBJ2-1): DAMVIQNPRYQVTQFGKPVTLSCSQTLNHNVMYWYQQKSSQAPKLLFHYYDKDFNNEADTPDNFQSRRPNTSFCFLDIRSPGLGDTAMYLCATSRDSGFDEQFFGPGTRLTVL.

This rearrangement joins TRBV4-2 to TRBJ2-2; D gene unclear. Trimming shortened V by 1 base and J by 7 bases, and 13 bases separated the two germline ends. The CDR3 is 15 amino acids. Germline V gene data show CDR1 as LGHNA and CDR2 as YNFKEQ. This CDR3 reads CASSQVWSQNGELFF. The CDR3 DNA is TGTGCCAGCAGCCAAGTCTGGTCACAAAACGGGGAGCTGTTTTTT.

The J gene is TRBJ1-5, the V gene TRBV19; D uncertain. This CDR3 spans 15 amino acids. V gave up 5 bases and J gave up 3 bases, with 14 bases separating them. CDR1 and CDR2 (germline): LNHDA, SQIVND (reference sequence). CDR3 region: CASSPSGSHNQPQHF. CDR3 bases: TGTGCCAGTAGTCCGTCCGGGAGCCACAATCAGCCCCAGCATTTT.

V usage is TRBV15 and J usage is TRBJ2-3; D uncertain. Trimming left V 2 bases short and J 2 bases short, with 8 bases between. This CDR3 spans 14 amino acids. Germline-derived CDR1 and CDR2 are LNHNV and YYDKDF (reference sequence). The CDR3 coding sequence is TGTGCCACCAGCAGACGGGTAACCACAGATACGCAGTATTTT. It encodes CATSRRVTTDTQYF.

This clone showed up just a few times. This chain connects TRBV29-1 to TRBJ1-1, with a possible D match to TRBD1 (5 bases). The CDR3 runs 10 residues. Germline V gene sequence: CDR1 SQVTM, CDR2 ANQGSEA. Trimming removed 7 bases from V and 10 bases from J, with 13 bases in between. CDR3 coding DNA: TGCAGCGCCTTGACAGAGGTAGCTTTCTTT. This encodes CSALTEVAFF.

The chain carries TRBV5-4 and TRBJ2-5, with 9 bases that match TRBD1. J lost 2 bases, V lost 2 bases, and 13 bases had no gene match. The CDR3 runs 18 residues. Germline CDR1 and CDR2: SGHNT and YYREEE (reference sequence). CDR3 DNA: TGTGCCAGCAGCTTTAAGGGACAGGGAAGATTGTGGCAAGAGACCCAGTACTTC. Encoded protein: CASSFKGQGRLWQETQYF.

The chain couples TRBV30 to TRBJ2-1, with TRBD1 matching over 8 bases. CDR1 and CDR2 from the germline V gene are GTSNPN and SVGIG (reference sequence). Trimming at V came to 0 bases and at J to 5 bases, leaving 0 bases not matched to a gene. The CDR3 length is 13 residues. In DNA form, the CDR3 reads TGTGCCTGGAGTGTACAGGGGGACAATGAGCAGTTCTTC. Translation gives CAWSVQGDNEQFF.